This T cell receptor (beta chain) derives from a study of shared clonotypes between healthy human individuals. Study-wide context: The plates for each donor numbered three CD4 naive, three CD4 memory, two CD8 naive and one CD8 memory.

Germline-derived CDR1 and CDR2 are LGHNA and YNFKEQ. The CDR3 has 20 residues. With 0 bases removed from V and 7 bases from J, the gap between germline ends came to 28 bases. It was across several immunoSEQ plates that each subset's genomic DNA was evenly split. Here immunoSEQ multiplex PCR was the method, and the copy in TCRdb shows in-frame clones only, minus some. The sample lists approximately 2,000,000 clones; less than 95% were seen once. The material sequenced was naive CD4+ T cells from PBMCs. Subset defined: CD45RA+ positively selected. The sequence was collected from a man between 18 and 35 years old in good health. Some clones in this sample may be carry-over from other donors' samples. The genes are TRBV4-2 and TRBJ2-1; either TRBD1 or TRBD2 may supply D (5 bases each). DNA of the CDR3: TGTGCCAGCAGCCAAGAGTTTCGGGGCGACCCGGGGTGGGGTGGGAATGAGCAGTTCTTC. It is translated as CASSQEFRGDPGWGGNEQFF.